The T cell receptor (beta chain) described here comes from a study of metastatic and nonmetastatic thyroid tumors. TCRdb re-analyzed the PCR reads through MiXCR. The sample contains about 69,000 clones, 14% of which appear only once. Thyroid surgery had not been preceded by any treatment in any patient. This clone has a count of ten or more. The sequencing sample was made of blood. This clonotype was obtained from a male donor with papillary thyroid cancer or a benign thyroid nodule (not recorded which). Some clones in this sample may be carry-over from other donors' samples.

CDR3 coding DNA: TGTGCCAGCACGGGTAGGGGGCAGAAAAAACCGGACAGCAATGAGCAGTTCTTC. Its translation: CASTGRGQKKPDSNEQFF. V and J are TRBV6-6 and TRBJ2-1; 7 nucleotides agree with TRBD1. The CDR3 has 18 residues. With 7 bases clipped from V and 6 bases from J, the junction kept 21 bases outside the gene matches. Germline CDR1 and CDR2: MNHNY and SVGAGI (reference sequence).